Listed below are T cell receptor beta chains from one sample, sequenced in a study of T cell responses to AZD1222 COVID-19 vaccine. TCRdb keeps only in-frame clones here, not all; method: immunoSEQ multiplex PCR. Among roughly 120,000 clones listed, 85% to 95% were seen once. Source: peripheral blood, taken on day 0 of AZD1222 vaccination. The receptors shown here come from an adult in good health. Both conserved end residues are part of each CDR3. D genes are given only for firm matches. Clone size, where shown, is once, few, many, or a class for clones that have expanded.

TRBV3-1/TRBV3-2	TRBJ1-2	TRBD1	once	CASSRGQGAYGYTF	TGTGCCAGCAGTCGGGGACAGGGGGCCTATGGCTACACCTTC
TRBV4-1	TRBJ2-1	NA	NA	CASSRDRGGYNEQFF	TGCGCCAGCAGTCGGGACCGAGGAGGCTACAATGAGCAGTTCTTC
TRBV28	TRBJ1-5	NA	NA	CASSVHARGNQPQHF	TGTGCCAGCTCCGTCCACGCCCGTGGCAATCAGCCCCAGCATTTT
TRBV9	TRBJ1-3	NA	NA	CASSVLQRGNTIYF	TGTGCCAGCAGCGTATTACAGCGAGGAAACACCATATATTTT
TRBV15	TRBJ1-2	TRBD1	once	CATSPRDRAYGYTF	TGTGCCACCAGCCCTCGGGACAGGGCTTATGGCTACACCTTC
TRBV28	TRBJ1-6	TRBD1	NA	CASSSGQGRSPLHF	TGTGCCAGCAGTTCGGGACAGGGAAGGTCACCCCTCCACTTT
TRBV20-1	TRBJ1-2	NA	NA	CSAYTNYGYTF	TGCAGTGCGTATACCAACTATGGCTACACCTTC
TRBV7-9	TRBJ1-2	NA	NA	CASSLSQATNYGYTF	TGTGCCAGCAGCTTGTCCCAGGCGACAAACTATGGCTACACCTTC
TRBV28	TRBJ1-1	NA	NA	CASSSLDAEAFF	TGTGCCAGCAGTTCCCTGGACGCTGAAGCTTTCTTT
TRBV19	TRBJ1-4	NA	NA	CASRPGDEKLFF	TGTGCCAGTAGGCCAGGGGATGAAAAACTGTTTTTT
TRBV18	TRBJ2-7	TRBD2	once	CASSPLAGESEQYF	TGTGCCAGCTCCCCGCTAGCGGGAGAATCCGAGCAGTACTTC
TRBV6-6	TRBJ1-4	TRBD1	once	CASRMTGEEKLFF	TGTGCCAGCAGGATGACAGGGGAAGAAAAACTGTTTTTT
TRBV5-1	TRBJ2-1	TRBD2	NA	CASSSGLAGFEQFF	TGCGCCAGCAGCTCGGGACTAGCGGGTTTTGAGCAGTTCTTC
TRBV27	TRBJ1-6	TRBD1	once	CASSVSGTGRNSPLHF	TGTGCCAGCAGTGTCTCCGGGACAGGGCGTAATTCACCCCTCCACTTT
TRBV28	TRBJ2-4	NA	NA	CASSFILGVGAKNIQYF	TGTGCCAGCAGTTTCATTCTAGGGGTTGGGGCCAAAAACATTCAGTACTTC
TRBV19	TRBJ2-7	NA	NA	CASRDRTYEQYF	TGTGCCAGTAGAGACAGGACCTACGAGCAGTACTTC
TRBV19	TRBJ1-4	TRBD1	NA	CASSVTPGQGGKLFF	TGTGCCAGTAGTGTAACCCCGGGACAGGGAGGAAAACTGTTTTTT
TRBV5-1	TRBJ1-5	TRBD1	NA	CASSKDTGGNQPQHF	TGCGCCAGCAGTAAAGATACAGGGGGCAATCAGCCCCAGCATTTT
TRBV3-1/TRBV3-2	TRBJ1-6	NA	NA	CASSQDGGVSYNSPLHF	TGTGCCAGCAGCCAAGATGGTGGGGTCTCCTATAATTCACCCCTCCACTTT
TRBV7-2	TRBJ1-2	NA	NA	CASSLEAHFYDGYTF	TGTGCCAGCAGCTTAGAGGCTCATTTCTACGATGGCTACACCTTC
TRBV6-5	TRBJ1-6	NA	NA	CASNGGGSSPLHF	TGTGCCAGCAACGGGGGGGGGAGTTCACCCCTCCACTTT
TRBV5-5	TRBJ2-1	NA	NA	CASSLHGHRFF	TGTGCCAGCAGCTTACATGGACATCGGTTCTTC
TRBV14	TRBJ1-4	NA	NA	CASSQGRAKLFF	TGTGCCAGCAGCCAAGGCAGAGCAAAACTGTTTTTT
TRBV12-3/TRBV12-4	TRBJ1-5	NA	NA	CASSKGHMGPQHF	TGTGCCAGCAGTAAAGGACACATGGGGCCCCAGCATTTT
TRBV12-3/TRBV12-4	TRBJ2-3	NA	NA	CASSFGSTDTQYF	TGTGCCAGCAGTTTCGGGAGCACAGATACGCAGTATTTT
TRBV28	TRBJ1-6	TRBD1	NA	CASRTPGQGNLYNSPLHF	TGTGCCAGCAGGACTCCGGGACAGGGTAACCTATATAATTCACCCCTCCACTTT
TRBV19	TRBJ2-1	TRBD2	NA	CASRLAGNIEGYNEQFF	TGTGCCAGCCGACTAGCGGGAAATATCGAGGGGTACAATGAGCAGTTCTTC
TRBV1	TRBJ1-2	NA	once	CTSSQESRDTTNYGYTF	TGCACCAGCAGCCAAGAGTCCCGGGACACCACCAACTATGGCTACACCTTC
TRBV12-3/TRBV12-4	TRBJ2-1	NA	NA	CASSLANRGEQFF	TGTGCCAGCAGTTTAGCCAACCGGGGTGAGCAGTTCTTC
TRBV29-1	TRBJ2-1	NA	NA	CSTERVSSYNEQFF	TGCAGTACTGAGCGGGTTAGCTCCTACAATGAGCAGTTCTTC
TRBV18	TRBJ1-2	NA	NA	CASSPPTNYGYTF	TGTGCCAGCTCACCACCGACCAACTATGGCTACACCTTC
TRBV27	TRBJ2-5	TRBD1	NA	CASSFGQGGGSPQETQYF	TGTGCCAGCAGTTTCGGACAGGGTGGGGGGAGCCCCCAAGAGACCCAGTACTTC
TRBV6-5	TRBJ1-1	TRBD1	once	CASRYRGMNTEAFF	TGTGCCAGCAGATACAGGGGAATGAACACTGAAGCTTTCTTT
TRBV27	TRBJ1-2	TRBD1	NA	CASSLGTGTGATSFFYGYTF	TGTGCCAGCAGTTTGGGGACCGGGACAGGGGCCACATCCTTCTTCTATGGCTACACCTTC
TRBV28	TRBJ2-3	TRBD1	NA	CASRETGRKGSYF	TGTGCCAGCAGGGAGACAGGGAGAAAGGGGTCGTATTTT
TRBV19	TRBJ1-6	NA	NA	CASSTSGDNSPLHF	TGTGCCAGTAGTACTTCAGGGGATAATTCACCCCTCCACTTT
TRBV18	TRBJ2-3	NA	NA	CASLGGGADTQYF	TGTGCCAGCCTTGGTGGAGGCGCAGATACGCAGTATTTT
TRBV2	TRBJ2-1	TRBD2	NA	CASRGTRGYNEQFF	TGTGCCAGCAGGGGGACTAGGGGGTACAATGAGCAGTTCTTC
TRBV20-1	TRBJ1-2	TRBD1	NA	CSASDPGQRGYTF	TGCAGTGCTAGTGACCCGGGACAGCGGGGCTACACCTTC
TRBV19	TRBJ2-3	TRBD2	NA	CASTSQRGGLRSGTQYF	TGTGCCAGTACCTCCCAGCGCGGGGGGCTCAGAAGTGGTACGCAGTATTTT
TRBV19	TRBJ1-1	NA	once	CATSRWGITEAFF	TGTGCCACATCCCGGTGGGGGATCACTGAAGCTTTCTTT
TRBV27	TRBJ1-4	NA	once	CASMLGRALEEKLFF	TGTGCCAGCATGCTAGGGAGGGCTTTAGAAGAAAAACTGTTTTTT
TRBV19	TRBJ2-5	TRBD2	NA	CASSPGGTSGRAGKTQYF	TGTGCCAGTTCCCCAGGAGGGACTAGCGGGAGGGCCGGGAAGACCCAGTACTTC
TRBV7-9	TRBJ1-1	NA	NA	CASNPGSF	TGTGCCAGCAACCCAGGGTCCTTT
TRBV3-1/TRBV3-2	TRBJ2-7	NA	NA	CASSQVYEQYF	TGTGCCAGCAGCCAAGTTTACGAGCAGTACTTC
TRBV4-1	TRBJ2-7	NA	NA	CASSQGSGSGWNEQYF	TGCGCCAGCAGCCAAGGTAGTGGTTCGGGATGGAACGAGCAGTACTTC
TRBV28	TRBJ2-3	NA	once	CASSPGLTSTDTQYF	TGTGCCAGCAGTCCGGGACTTACTAGCACAGATACGCAGTATTTT
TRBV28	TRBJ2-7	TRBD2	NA	CARRLAGAYEQYF	TGTGCCCGCCGTCTAGCGGGAGCTTACGAGCAGTACTTC
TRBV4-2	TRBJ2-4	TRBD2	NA	CASSSGGAGSKNIQYF	TGTGCCAGCAGCTCCGGGGGGGCGGGATCGAAAAACATTCAGTACTTC
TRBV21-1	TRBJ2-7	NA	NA	CASSNFGIRYYEQYF	TGTGCCAGCAGCAATTTTGGGATTCGCTACTACGAGCAGTACTTC
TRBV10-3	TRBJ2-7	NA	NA	CATGGREQEQYF	TGTGCCACTGGGGGGCGGGAGCAAGAGCAGTACTTC
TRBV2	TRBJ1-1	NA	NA	CAKGSSNTEAFF	TGTGCCAAAGGCAGTTCGAACACTGAAGCTTTCTTT
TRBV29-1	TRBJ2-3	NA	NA	CSVGAGTDTQYF	TGCAGCGTTGGGGCAGGCACAGATACGCAGTATTTT
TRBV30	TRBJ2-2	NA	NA	CAWSVLGGNTGELFF	TGTGCCTGGAGTGTATTGGGGGGGAACACCGGGGAGCTGTTTTTT
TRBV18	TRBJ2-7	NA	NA	CASSPDPYEQYF	TGTGCCAGCTCACCCGACCCCTACGAGCAGTACTTC
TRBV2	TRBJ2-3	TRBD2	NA	CASTGTSGRTDTQYF	TGTGCCAGCACTGGGACTAGCGGGAGAACCGATACGCAGTATTTT
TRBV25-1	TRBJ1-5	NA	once	CASSGWELNQPQHF	TGTGCCAGCAGTGGGTGGGAGCTCAATCAGCCCCAGCATTTT
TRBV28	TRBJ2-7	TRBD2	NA	CATLRLAGNEQYF	TGTGCCACGTTGCGTCTAGCGGGTAACGAGCAGTACTTC
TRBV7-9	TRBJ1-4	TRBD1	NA	CASSFRRTGELFF	TGTGCCAGCAGCTTCCGGCGCACAGGGGAACTGTTTTTT
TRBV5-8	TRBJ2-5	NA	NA	CASSLISGSQETQYF	TGTGCCAGCAGCTTGATTTCCGGTTCCCAAGAGACCCAGTACTTC